The rows below give T cell receptor beta chains drawn from one sample of a study of a mutant IDH1 vaccine in newly diagnosed glioma. The data were produced by immunoSEQ multiplex PCR, yet TCRdb's version contains in-frame clones alone and is incomplete. This table has fewer than 70,000 clones, approximately 86% appearing once. No antigen has been assigned to these receptors. The sequencing here drew on PBMCs, taken from a glioma patient whose treatment included an IDH1 peptide vaccine. The receptor source for this set is a young man with glioma. Both conserved end residues are part of each CDR3. A D gene is named only where the DNA matches it firmly. Only part of the rows carry a size: once, few, many, or a class if the clone is expanded.

D gene	V gene	J gene	clone size	CDR3 DNA	CDR3 protein
.	TRBV7-3	TRBJ2-3	.	TGTGCCAGCAGATCACTAGTGGCTACAGATACGCAGTATTTT	CASRSLVATDTQYF
TRBD2	TRBV28	TRBJ2-1	.	TGTGCCAGCTGGGGCGGGAGAGCCTCCTACAATGAGCAGTTCTTC	CASWGGRASYNEQFF
.	TRBV7-9	TRBJ2-7	.	TGTGCCAGCAGCTTATCCCCCTACGAGCAGTACTTC	CASSLSPYEQYF
.	TRBV7-9	TRBJ1-1	once	TGTGCCAGCAGCTGGAGGCGGGGGGGCGGCGGCACTGAAGCTTTCTTT	CASSWRRGGGGTEAFF
.	TRBV9	TRBJ1-3	.	TGTGCCAGCAGCGTAGAATCCGAAAGTGGAAACACCATATATTTT	CASSVESESGNTIYF
.	TRBV5-4	TRBJ2-7	.	TGTGCCAGCAGCCCTGGAGGGACACGAATTTACGAGCAGTACTTC	CASSPGGTRIYEQYF
.	TRBV11-3	TRBJ2-2	.	TGTGCCAGCAGCCCTAAGATGAACACCGGGGAGCTGTTTTTT	CASSPKMNTGELFF
.	TRBV19	TRBJ2-1	.	TGTGCCAGTAGTATTGGTAGCATATCCTACAATGAGCAGTTCTTC	CASSIGSISYNEQFF
.	TRBV7-9	TRBJ1-2	.	TGTGCCAGCAGCTTAGGGTCGGAGCACCCAGCTAACTATGGCTACACCTTC	CASSLGSEHPANYGYTF
TRBD2	TRBV10-3	TRBJ2-1	few	TGTGCCACCTGGACTAGCGGGAAAACGGGTAATGAGCAGTTCTTC	CATWTSGKTGNEQFF
.	TRBV30	TRBJ1-6	.	TGTGCCGGCCGGGATAATAATTCACCCCTCCACTTT	CAGRDNNSPLHF
.	TRBV2	TRBJ1-4	.	TGTGCCAGCAGACTACAGGGAAACCCCAGTGAAAAACTGTTTTTT	CASRLQGNPSEKLFF
.	TRBV5-4	TRBJ2-3	.	TGTGCCAGCAGCTTGGCCGGCGGCGGTAGCACAGATACGCAGTATTTT	CASSLAGGGSTDTQYF
TRBD2	TRBV5-3	TRBJ2-3	.	TGTGCCAGAAGCTCCTTAGCGGGGAAGTGGTCTGTGGGAGATACGCAGTATTTT	CARSSLAGKWSVGDTQYF